The sequence of this T cell receptor (beta chain) was determined in a study of T cell repertoires in ileal Crohn's disease. The V end was cut by 2 bases, the J end by 7 bases, with 14 bases between. Germline V CDR1 and CDR2: GTSNPN, SVGIG (reference sequence). CDR3 length: 13 amino acids. This clone occurred once. Time point specified: neoterminal ileum biopsy at postoperative endoscopy, about 6 months after surgery. Produced via immunoSEQ multiplex PCR; TCRdb's table is partial and in-frame only. The sample includes 55,000 to 65,000 clones, less than 90% of them seen just once. This chain links TRBV30 with TRBJ1-1; possible D gene TRBD1, 5 bases. The sample consisted of ileal tissue. The source is an adult with Crohn's disease. CDR3 residues: CAWSWGGLGEAFF. CDR3 sequence (DNA): TGTGCCTGGAGTTGGGGGGGACTAGGTGAAGCTTTCTTT.